The 10 T cell receptor beta chains in this list originate from one sample, sequenced in a study of identical twins. TCRdb reanalysed the 5' RACE reads using MiXCR and keeps one entry per CDR3 protein. Among fewer than 550,000 distinct CDR3 sequences listed, around 15% were seen once. These data were also filed under a second study, of yellow fever vaccine responses in identical twins.

Sequenced sample: CD4+ T cells sorted from blood. The receptor set was obtained from a woman in her late teens or twenties in good health.

The V and J genes are TRBV10-3 and TRBJ2-7; possible D gene TRBD2, 5 bases. V was clipped by 0 bases and J by 2 bases, with 11 bases between them. Germline CDR1 ENHRY, CDR2 SYGVKD. The CDR3 loop spans 15 amino acids. CDR3 nucleotide sequence: TGTGCCATCAGTGAGTCGGGTCTAGCTCCCTACGAGCAGTACGTC. The encoded protein is CAISESGLAPYEQYV.

This clonotype appeared a few times. A much more abundant neighbour one base away suggests this may be a read error. This chain connects TRBV11-2 to TRBJ1-1; 10 bases are shared with TRBD1. Germline V lookup: CDR1 SGHAT, CDR2 FQNNGV. The CDR3 has 14 amino acids. With V trimmed by 3 bases and J by 4 bases, 2 bases remained unmatched. CDR3 protein: CASSLTGGITEAFF. For the CDR3, the DNA is TGTGCCAGCAGCTTGACAGGGGGCATCACTGAAGCTTTCTTT. The full variable domain, rest sourced from reference TRBV11-2 and TRBJ1-1, is EAGVAQSPRYKIIEKRQSVAFWCNPISGHATLYWYQQILGQGPKLLIQFQNNGVVDDSQLPKDRFSAERLKGVDSTLKIQPAKLEDSAVYLCASSLTGGITEAFFGQGTRLTVV.

This clonotype came up many times. The genes are TRBV20-1 and TRBJ2-5; D unclear. CDR3 length: 13 residues. V lost 0 bases to trimming and J lost 3 bases, with 8 bases between them. The germline V gene encodes CDR1 DFQATT and CDR2 SNEGSKA (reference sequence). As DNA, the CDR3 is TGCAGTGCTAGAGATGTGGGGAAAGAGACCCAGTACTTC. This translates into CSARDVGKETQYF.

The CDR3 DNA sequence: TGTGCCATCAGTGAGTCCTCAGCGGCCTCAACCTCCTACGAGCAGTACTTC. Amino acid sequence: CAISESSAASTSYEQYF. The chain has TRBV10-3 and TRBJ2-7; possible D gene TRBD2, 5 bases. Germline V gives CDR1 ENHRY, CDR2 SYGVKD. CDR3 size: 17 residues. Trimming stripped 0 bases from V and 0 bases from J, with 15 bases between.

This clonotype was counted between two and nine times. The rearrangement uses TRBV19 and TRBJ1-1; D not certain. CDR3 length: 13 amino acids. Germline lookup yields CDR1 LNHDA and CDR2 SQIVND (reference sequence). V was pared by 3 bases and J by 3 bases, with 8 bases between. The CDR3 DNA sequence: TGTGCCAGTAGTATCCTGAGGGACACTGAAGCTTTCTTT. Amino acid sequence: CASSILRDTEAFF. Complete variable domain (other parts from reference TRBV19 and TRBJ1-1): DGGITQSPKYLFRKEGQNVTLSCEQNLNHDAMYWYRQDPGQGLRLIYYSQIVNDFQKGDIAEGYSVSREKKESFPLTVTSAQKNPTAFYLCASSILRDTEAFFGQGTRLTVV.

The chain links TRBV2 to TRBJ2-1; no reliable D call. Looked up from germline, CDR1 is SNHLY and CDR2 is FYNNEI. This CDR3 has 15 amino acids. Trimming took off 1 base at V and 7 bases at J, with 14 bases between the two ends. The CDR3, as DNA: TGTGCCAGCAGTGAAGGTGGATGGGCGGAGAATGAGCAGTTCTTC. Protein sequence: CASSEGGWAENEQFF.

The V gene is TRBV10-3, the J gene TRBJ1-2; D is possibly TRBD1 (5 bases). Germline V gene lookup returns CDR1 ENHRY and CDR2 SYGVKD. V lost 7 bases and J lost 8, with 17 bases in between. CDR3 length: 13 amino acids. The CDR3 spells CAITTQGGGGYTF. In DNA, the CDR3 is TGTGCCATCACAACCCAGGGCGGAGGAGGCTACACCTTC.

The sample holds many counts of this clonotype. This rearrangement joins TRBV5-1 to TRBJ1-1; no clear D gene. The CDR3 is 14 residues long. Trimming removed 4 bases at V and 5 bases at J, with 15 bases between. Germline-derived CDR1 and CDR2 are SGHRS and YFSETQ. CDR3 residues: CASSAAGEGTEAFF. The DNA of the CDR3 is TGCGCCAGCAGCGCTGCCGGGGAAGGGACTGAAGCTTTCTTT.

This clonotype was seen more than once but under ten times. The rearrangement uses TRBV14 and TRBJ1-1; maybe TRBD1 (6 bases). V lost 0 bases and J 7 bases, leaving 12 bases between the germline ends. The CDR3 is made up of 14 amino acids. Germline CDR1 reads SGHDN; CDR2 reads FVKESK. Written as DNA, the CDR3 is TGTGCCAGCAGCCAAGAATGGAAGGGGGGTGAAGCTTTCTTT. It translates to CASSQEWKGGEAFF.

The J gene is TRBJ2-1, the V gene TRBV7-8; 8 bases map to TRBD1. In germline, CDR1 is SGHVS, CDR2 FQNEAQ. Losses at the gene ends were 3 bases for V and 12 bases for J; bases not matched to a gene: 4. The CDR3 contains 12 residues. The DNA for the CDR3 is TGTGCCAGCAGCTTGGGACAGGTCGGGCAGTTCTTC. The encoded protein is CASSLGQVGQFF.